This record concerns one T cell receptor (beta chain) sequence. Sequenced by immunoSEQ multiplex PCR; TCRdb stores in-frame clones only, minus some. The sample holds 65,000 to 80,000 clones; around 90% are singletons and the top ten take 3.5% to 5%. The data belong to a study of PD-L1 blockade in urothelial cancer. Study-wide background: In the patient group, about 85% of the roughly 29 were males with bladder-origin urothelial cancer. Among blood samples, the median T cell count was around 150,000.

Per germline, CDR1 MNHNS and CDR2 SASEGT. V lost 6 bases to trimming and J lost 2 bases, with 11 bases between them. The CDR3 has 13 residues. This sample's time point: pretreatment peripheral blood. Samples spanned pretreatment and treatment, with 1 to 8 time points per patient. This receptor was taken from a man between 65 and 79 years old with urothelial cancer. The material sequenced was PBMCs, taken around atezolizumab (anti-PD-L1) treatment. The V call is TRBV6-1, the J call TRBJ2-7; TRBD2 might be the D (6 bases). The CDR3 nucleotides are TGTGCCAGCAGGGTTAGCGGACCCTACGAGCAGTACTTC. This encodes CASRVSGPYEQYF.